This TCR beta chain comes out of a study of OX40 agonist ivuxolimab in advanced cancers. Study in general: Enrolled patients in dose escalation had cancers that were hepatocellular carcinoma, melanoma, renal cell or head and neck cancer.

Study-wide points: Several nonresponders also turned out to have low normalized T-cell clonal expansion. The work left the antigen specificity of expanded peripheral T cells undetermined.

Profiling relied on immunoSEQ multiplex PCR, and the TCRdb table lists in-frame clones only, not all of them. The profile shows some 90,000 clones, approximately 91% of them singletons. A note on this clone: Its antigen remains unknown.

The source was CD4+ or CD8+ T cells sorted from blood, collected in a trial of the OX40 agonist ivuxolimab. The clonotype comes from an adult with an advanced solid tumor such as melanoma, head and neck, liver or kidney cancer.

The CDR3 sequence: CASSVRAGPETQYF. The CDR3, as DNA: TGTGCCAGCAGCGTAAGGGCAGGGCCAGAGACCCAGTACTTC. This sequence joins TRBV7-2 and TRBJ2-5; tentative D call: TRBD1 (5 bases). This CDR3 has 14 residues. V lost 5 bases and J 4 bases, leaving 14 bases between the germline ends. Germline V CDR1 and CDR2: SGHTA, FQGNSA.